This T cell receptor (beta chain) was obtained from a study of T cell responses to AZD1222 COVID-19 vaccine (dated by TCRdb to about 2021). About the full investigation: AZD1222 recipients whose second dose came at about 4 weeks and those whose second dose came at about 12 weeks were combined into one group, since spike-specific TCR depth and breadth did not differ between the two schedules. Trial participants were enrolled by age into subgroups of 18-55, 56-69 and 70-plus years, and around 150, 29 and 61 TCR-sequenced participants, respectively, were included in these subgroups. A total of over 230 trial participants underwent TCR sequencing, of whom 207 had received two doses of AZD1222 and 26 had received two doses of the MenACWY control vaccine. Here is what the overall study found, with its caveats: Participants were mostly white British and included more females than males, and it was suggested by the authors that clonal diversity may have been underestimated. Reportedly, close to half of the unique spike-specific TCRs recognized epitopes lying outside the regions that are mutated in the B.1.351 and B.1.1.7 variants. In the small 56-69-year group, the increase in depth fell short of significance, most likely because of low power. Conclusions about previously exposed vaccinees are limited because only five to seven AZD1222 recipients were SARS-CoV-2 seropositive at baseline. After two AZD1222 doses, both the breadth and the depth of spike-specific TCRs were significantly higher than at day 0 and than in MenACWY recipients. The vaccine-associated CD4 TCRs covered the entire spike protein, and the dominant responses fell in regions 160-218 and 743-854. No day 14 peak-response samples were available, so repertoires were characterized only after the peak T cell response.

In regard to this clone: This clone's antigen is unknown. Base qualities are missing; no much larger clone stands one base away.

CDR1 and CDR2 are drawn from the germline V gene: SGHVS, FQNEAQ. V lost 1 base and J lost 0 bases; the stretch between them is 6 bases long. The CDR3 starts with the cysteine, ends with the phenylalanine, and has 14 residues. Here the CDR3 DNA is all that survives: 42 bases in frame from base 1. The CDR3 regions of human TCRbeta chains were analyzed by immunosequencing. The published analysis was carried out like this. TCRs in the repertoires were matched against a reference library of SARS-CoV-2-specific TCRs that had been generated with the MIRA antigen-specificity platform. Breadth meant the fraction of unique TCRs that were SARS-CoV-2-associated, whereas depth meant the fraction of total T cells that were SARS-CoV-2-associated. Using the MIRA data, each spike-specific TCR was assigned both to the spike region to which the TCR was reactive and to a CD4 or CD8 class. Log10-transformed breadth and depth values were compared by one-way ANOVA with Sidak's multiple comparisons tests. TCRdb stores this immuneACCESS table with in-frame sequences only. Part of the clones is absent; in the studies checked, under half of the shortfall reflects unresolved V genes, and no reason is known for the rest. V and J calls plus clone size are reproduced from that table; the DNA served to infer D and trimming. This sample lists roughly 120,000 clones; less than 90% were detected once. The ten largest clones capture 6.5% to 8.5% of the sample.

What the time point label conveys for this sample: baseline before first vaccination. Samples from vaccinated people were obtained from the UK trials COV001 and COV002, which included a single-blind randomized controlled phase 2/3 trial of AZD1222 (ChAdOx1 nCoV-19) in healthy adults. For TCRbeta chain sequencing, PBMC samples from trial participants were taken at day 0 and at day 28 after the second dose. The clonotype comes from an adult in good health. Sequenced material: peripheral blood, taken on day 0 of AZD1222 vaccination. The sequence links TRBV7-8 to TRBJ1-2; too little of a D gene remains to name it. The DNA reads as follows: TGTGCCAGCAGCTTAGACGGTTCTAACTATGGCTACACCTTC. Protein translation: CASSLDGSNYGYTF.